What follows describes a single T cell receptor (beta chain). It has no known antigen specificity. One base away there is no much larger clone; base qualities are not given. TCRbeta CDR3 regions were amplified from genomic DNA using the immunoSEQ Assay, a bias-controlled multiplex PCR. The original pipeline was this. The number of nucleated cells in each sample was estimated from the amplification of reference gene primers within the assay. To quantify the absolute abundance of each unique TCRbeta CDR3 rearrangement, sequence reads were collapsed and filtered. For each sample, productive Simpson clonality was calculated by taking the square root of Simpson's diversity index across productive rearrangements. The table comes from immuneACCESS by way of TCRdb, which keeps in-frame sequences with V and J called. Part of the clones is missing from these tables; in studies checked, under half for an unresolved V gene and the rest for unknown reasons. The V and J calls and clone size are taken from that table; D and trimming were inferred from the DNA. A total of under 200,000 clones appear in this sample, over 75% of them only once. In total, the top ten clones hold 1.2% of the sample.

The sample comes from a study of blood T cell repertoires in COVID-19 (dated by TCRdb to the early 2020s). Regarding the complete study: Collaborator samples came from the United States, Italy and Spain and covered acute and convalescent phases of COVID-19. The material from the prospective study consisted of cDNA or gDNA derived from T cells, B-cell-depleted T cells, or PBMCs. The sample metadata nearly always contained a de-identified subject ID, COVID-19 status, age in years and sex. Deeply sampled blood TCRbeta repertoires from subjects exposed to, actively infected with, or recovered from COVID-19 were included in the dataset. HLA class I and class II types, where available, came from metadata supplied by the sample provider rather than from assay-based typing. A freely available public database, intended as a resource for researchers studying the immune response to SARS-CoV-2, is where the repertoires were released. The samples were drawn from two sources: the first 160 participants of the ongoing ImmuneRACE study, and some 1,300 subjects contributed by 6 global collaborators.

Summary of the overall study and its limitations: The amount of clinical and demographic metadata varied by source and participant and was provided uncurated.

A second Seattle source provided samples from volunteer blood donors who had recovered from COVID-19. Collaborating institutions collected whole blood in K2EDTA tubes following their own protocols. Collaborator samples were shipped for TCRbeta analysis as frozen whole blood, isolated PBMCs, or DNA extracted from either sample type. Sequencing used peripheral blood. This sequence was found in a man in his 60s who had recovered from COVID-19.

The DNA is TGTGCCAGCAGCACCTCCGGGACAGGGGGTGAGCAGTTCTTC. It translates as CASSTSGTGGEQFF. The V and J segments used are TRBV11-3 and TRBJ2-1, with 11 central nucleotides matching TRBD1. From the cysteine through the phenylalanine, the CDR3 covers 14 amino acids. The kept DNA is CDR3 alone, 42 bases in frame from the first base. CDR1 and CDR2 are drawn from the germline V gene: SGHNT, YENEEA. The germline V and J ends show losses of 5 bases and 9 bases respectively, and no gene match explains 6 bases of the junction.